Below, 22 T cell receptor beta chains from the same sample are listed, as sequenced in a study of graft-versus-host responses after intestinal transplantation (dated by TCRdb to the early 2020s). Libraries were constructed by the immunoSEQ multiplex PCR assay. In its TCRdb copy, this immuneACCESS table keeps in-frame sequences only and misses some clones. Where compared with another copy, unresolved V genes explain less than half of these, and the others have no known cause. The sample table shows 65,000 to 85,000 clones, and roughly 89% are seen once. About 6.7% of the sample belongs to the ten largest clones. The sequencing used bone marrow, collected roughly 110 weeks after intestinal transplantation. The source is a human patient who received an intestinal transplant, so some T cells may come from the graft donor.

The chain is built from TRBV5-1 and TRBJ2-7; D not resolved. V lost 1 base and J 3 bases, leaving 11 bases between the germline ends. Germline V gene data show CDR1 as SGHRS and CDR2 as YFSETQ. The length of the CDR3 is 14 residues. CDR3 loop: CASSLSRPVYEQYF. CDR3 in DNA: TGCGCCAGCAGCTTGAGTCGGCCGGTCTACGAGCAGTACTTC.

The CDR3 loop reads CASNLAGNTGELFF. The CDR3 bases are TGTGCCAGCAATCTAGCGGGGAACACCGGGGAGCTGTTTTTT. The chain joins TRBV6-6 to TRBJ2-2; 8 nucleotides match TRBD2. The trim removed 7 bases at V and 1 base at J, leaving 2 bases unmatched. The germline V gene has CDR1 MNHNY and CDR2 SVGAGI (reference sequence). The CDR3 length is 14 residues.

This chain links TRBV19 with TRBJ1-5; no firm D call. V was clipped by 5 bases and J by 3 bases, with 17 bases between them. The CDR3 is made up of 16 amino acids. In germline, CDR1 is LNHDA, CDR2 SQIVND (reference sequence). In DNA form, the CDR3 reads TGTGCCAGTAGTCCCGGACTGTCAAGCGACAATCAGCCCCAGCATTTT. Translation: CASSPGLSSDNQPQHF.

V is TRBV10-3 and J is TRBJ1-4; 9 nucleotides agree with TRBD1. J lost 7 bases, V lost 3 bases, and 6 bases had no gene match. The CDR3 is made up of 15 amino acids. Germline CDR1 ENHRY, CDR2 SYGVKD. The CDR3 nucleotides are TGTGCCATCAGTGACCCGGGACAGGGAGGTGAAAAACTGTTTTTT. Translated, it gives CAISDPGQGGEKLFF.

The chain links TRBV13 to TRBJ2-4; no reliable D call. Per the germline V gene, CDR1 is PRHDT and CDR2 is FYEKMQ (reference sequence). The CDR3 runs 13 residues. V gave up 5 bases and J gave up 8 bases, with 13 bases separating them. CDR3 bases: TGTGCCAGCAGCGACCCAGACGCGTACATTCAGTACTTC. It is translated as CASSDPDAYIQYF.

V gene TRBV19 combines with J gene TRBJ1-2, with D maybe TRBD1 (5 bases). This CDR3 region has 17 residues. Germline lookup yields CDR1 LNHDA and CDR2 SQIVND (reference sequence). Between the trimmed V and J ends, which lost 6 bases and 3 bases, there was a span of 23 bases. CDR3 nucleotides: TGTGCCAGTAGGCTACCCCTCGGGGGGGGAGGTGACTATGGCTACACCTTC. Its protein product is CASRLPLGGGGDYGYTF.

This chain connects TRBV2 to TRBJ1-2; 10 nucleotides align to TRBD1. The V gene end was trimmed by 5 bases and the J gene end by 7 bases; junction bases not matched to a gene: 10. Looked up from germline, CDR1 is SNHLY and CDR2 is FYNNEI. The CDR3 spans 15 residues. This CDR3 reads CASSYSRQGAGGYTF. The DNA of the CDR3 is TGTGCCAGCAGTTACAGCCGACAGGGGGCAGGTGGCTACACCTTC.

The chain recombines TRBV4-1 with TRBJ2-3; D is ambiguous. With 0 bases removed from V and 0 bases from J, the gap between germline ends came to 19 bases. Germline values: CDR1 MGHRA, CDR2 YSYEKL. The CDR3 length is 19 residues. CDR3 bases: TGCGCCAGCAGCCAAGAGGCACCCAGGCGGCAAACTAGCACAGATACGCAGTATTTT. Translating gives CASSQEAPRRQTSTDTQYF.

The chain carries TRBV7-9 and TRBJ2-1; D remains unclear. Trimming took 5 bases from V and 8 from J, leaving 7 bases between them. CDR1 and CDR2 from the germline V gene are SEHNR and FQNEAQ (reference sequence). CDR3 length: 11 residues. The CDR3 protein is CASSPTYEQFF. The CDR3 coding sequence is TGTGCCAGCAGCCCAACTTATGAGCAGTTCTTC.

The chain recombines TRBV11-3 with TRBJ2-1; weak D call: TRBD2 (5 bases). Trimming pared 4 bases from V and 5 bases from J, leaving 12 bases between. The CDR3 has 14 residues. CDR1 SGHNT and CDR2 YENEEA come from the germline V gene. The DNA of the CDR3 is TGTGCCAGCAGCTCGGACTCAACGAACAATGAGCAGTTCTTC. Translation: CASSSDSTNNEQFF.

The CDR3, as DNA: TGTGCCAGCAGCCGTAGCGGGGGGGAAAACAATGAGCAGTTCTTC. Amino acid sequence: CASSRSGGENNEQFF. This rearrangement joins TRBV9 to TRBJ2-1; TRBD2 agrees at 11 bases. Germline V gives CDR1 SGDLS, CDR2 YYNGEE. The CDR3 spans 15 residues. The V and J ends lost 4 bases and 5 bases, in that order; junction bases with no gene match: 5.

DNA for the CDR3: TGCGCCAGCAACTCGGGGGCGGGAGGGCCCAATGAGCAGTTCTTC. The encoded protein is CASNSGAGGPNEQFF. The chain carries TRBV5-1 and TRBJ2-1, with 9 bases that match TRBD2. CDR1 is SGHRS, CDR2 YFSETQ, per germline. The CDR3 is 15 amino acids. The trim removed 6 bases at V and 6 bases at J, leaving 10 bases unmatched.

The chain uses TRBV5-4 and TRBJ2-7, with 11 bases aligning to TRBD2. Germline CDR1 and CDR2: SGHNT and YYREEE (reference sequence). The CDR3 runs to 14 residues. V shed 3 bases and J 7 bases; nucleotides not matched to a gene: 6. CDR3 region: CASSSRLAGREQYF. CDR3 nucleotides: TGTGCCAGCAGCTCCCGACTAGCGGGAAGGGAGCAGTACTTC. The full variable domain, in which reference TRBV5-4 and TRBJ2-7 provide the parts outside the CDR3, is ETGVTQSPTHLIKTRGQQVTLRCSSQSGHNTVSWYQQALGQGPQFIFQYYREEENGRGNFPPRFSGLQFPNYSSELNVNALELDDSALYLCASSSRLAGREQYFGPGTRLTVT.

The gene calls are TRBV6-5 and TRBJ2-2; maybe TRBD2 (6 bases). The germline V and J ends were trimmed by 8 bases and 1 base, with 14 bases remaining between them. The CDR3 runs 15 residues. Per germline, CDR1 MNHEY and CDR2 SVGAGI. CDR3 coding DNA: TGTGCCAGCCTGGCGCAGGGAGGGAACACCGGGGAGCTGTTTTTT. It encodes CASLAQGGNTGELFF.

The chain links TRBV7-9 to TRBJ2-7, with D tentatively TRBD1 (6 bases). Germline V gene lookup returns CDR1 SEHNR and CDR2 FQNEAQ (reference sequence). V lost 4 bases, J lost 0 bases, and 10 bases lay in between. This CDR3 is built from 14 residues. CDR3 sequence: CASSYQGSSYEQYF. In DNA, the CDR3 is TGTGCCAGCAGCTATCAGGGGTCCTCCTACGAGCAGTACTTC. The whole variable domain, filled in from reference TRBV7-9 and TRBJ2-7, reads DTGVSQNPRHKITKRGQNVTFRCDPISEHNRLYWYRQTLGQGPEFLTYFQNEAQLEKSRLLSDRFSAERPKGSFSTLEIQRTEQGDSAMYLCASSYQGSSYEQYFGPGTRLTVT.

The gene calls are TRBV9 and TRBJ1-1; D unresolved. This CDR3 has 13 residues. CDR1 is SGDLS, CDR2 YYNGEE, per germline. Trimming took 4 bases from V and 5 from J, leaving 12 bases between them. CDR3 sequence: CASSPAGITEAFF. The CDR3 DNA follows: TGTGCCAGCAGCCCAGCAGGTATTACTGAAGCTTTCTTT.

V is TRBV4-1 and J is TRBJ2-1; D gene uncertain. Per germline, CDR1 MGHRA and CDR2 YSYEKL. The CDR3 has 15 residues. Trimming took off 0 bases at V and 4 bases at J, with 10 bases between the two ends. This CDR3 reads CASSQEAKGYNEQFF. The CDR3 DNA reads as TGCGCCAGCAGCCAAGAAGCAAAGGGATACAATGAGCAGTTCTTC.

This clone was seen just once. The chain links TRBV6-6 to TRBJ1-6; D gene ambiguous. This CDR3 contains 15 residues. Trimming cost V 2 bases and J 7 bases, with 12 bases left between them. Germline CDR1 reads MNHNY; CDR2 reads SVGAGI (reference sequence). Here the CDR3 reads CASSYRQVPNSPLHF. CDR3 coding DNA: TGTGCCAGCAGTTACAGGCAGGTTCCAAATTCACCCCTCCACTTT.

This chain uses TRBV6-1 with TRBJ2-5; D gene ambiguous. The J call is in doubt because the DNA end fits TRBJ2-7 better. CDR3 length: 12 amino acids. Germline V gene data show CDR1 as MNHNS and CDR2 as SASEGT. CDR3 DNA sequence: TGTGCCAGCAGTGAAGAGGGCTACGAGCAGTACTTC. It specifies CASSEEGYEQYF.

The gene calls are TRBV7-2 and TRBJ1-2; D remains ambiguous. Germline loops: CDR1 SGHTA, CDR2 FQGNSA. The CDR3 extends over 15 amino acids. The V end lost 1 base, the J end lost 0 bases, and 9 bases lay between the germline ends. The CDR3 DNA is TGTGCCAGCAGCTTAGGTCCAGAAGCTAACTATGGCTACACCTTC. Protein sequence: CASSLGPEANYGYTF. The variable domain in full, with the rest retrieved from reference TRBV7-2 and TRBJ1-2, is GAGVSQSPSNKVTEKGKDVELRCDPISGHTALYWYRQSLGQGLEFLIYFQGNSAPDKSGLPSDRFSAERTGGSVSTLTIQRTQQEDSAVYLCASSLGPEANYGYTFGSGTRLTVV.

V gene TRBV7-3 combines with J gene TRBJ2-1; 8 positions match TRBD1. CDR1 SGHTA and CDR2 FQGTGA come from the germline V gene. This CDR3 has 13 residues. With V trimmed by 3 bases and J by 7 bases, 2 bases remained unmatched. The CDR3 DNA is TGTGCCAGCAGCTTGGACAGGGCGAATGAGCAGTTCTTC. It codes for CASSLDRANEQFF.

The chain couples TRBV11-1 to TRBJ1-2, with D perhaps TRBD1 (5 bases). Trimming cost V 5 bases and J 4 bases, with 14 bases left between them. This CDR3 has 14 amino acids. CDR1 is SGHAT, CDR2 FQDESV, per germline (reference sequence). Written as DNA, the CDR3 is TGTGCCAGCAGCCCCGGAGGGGTTGGCTATGGCTACACCTTC. It encodes CASSPGGVGYGYTF.